The 8 T cell receptor beta chains below all came from one sample that was sequenced in a study of Tregs in tolerant kidney transplant recipients. The method was immunoSEQ multiplex PCR; TCRdb's version includes in-frame clones alone and lacks a portion of them. The sample includes some 88,000 clones, just over 90% of them seen just once. Sequenced input: CD8+ T cells from blood. The receptors stem from a human donor in good health.

As DNA, the CDR3 is TGTGCCAGCAGTGGGATTAGCGGAGGTGTGTACAATGAGCAGTTCTTC. Protein sequence: CASSGISGGVYNEQFF. The chain employs TRBV2 and TRBJ2-1, with D perhaps TRBD2 (6 bases). The V gene's germline CDR1 is SNHLY and CDR2 FYNNEI. This CDR3 region has 16 residues. With 4 bases removed from V and 4 bases from J, the gap between germline ends came to 17 bases.

The V call is TRBV2, the J call TRBJ1-2, with TRBD1 identical over 7 bases. Unmatched junction bases numbered 2, after V lost 9 bases and J lost 1 base. The CDR3 consists of 12 residues. Per germline, CDR1 SNHLY and CDR2 FYNNEI. CDR3 DNA: TGTGCCAGACGGGACAGTAACTATGGCTACACCTTC. Protein: CARRDSNYGYTF.

This clone was recorded only once. This chain connects TRBV9 to TRBJ1-4, with TRBD1 as a possible D gene (6 bases). The germline gives CDR1 SGDLS, CDR2 YYNGEE. The CDR3 covers 15 residues. Trimming pared 0 bases from V and 7 bases from J, leaving 13 bases between. The CDR3 DNA is TGTGCCAGCAGCGTAGTCGGGGGGGCCGGTGAAAAACTGTTTTTT. Protein: CASSVVGGAGEKLFF.

This chain uses TRBV4-2 with TRBJ2-5; TRBD2 matches 10 bases. Losses at the gene ends were 4 bases for V and 1 base for J; bases not matched to a gene: 6. The CDR3 runs 16 residues. The germline gives CDR1 LGHNA, CDR2 YNFKEQ. The CDR3: CASSPTSGVSQETQYF. The CDR3 nucleotides read TGTGCCAGCAGCCCCACTAGCGGGGTCAGCCAAGAGACCCAGTACTTC.

V is TRBV18 and J is TRBJ1-3, with D unclear. Deletions cut 8 bases from V and 3 bases from J, with 17 bases between. The germline V gene has CDR1 KGHSH and CDR2 LQKENI. The CDR3 sequence is 15 residues long. CDR3 in DNA: TGTGCCAGCACCACGGGTGCGGAGGGTGGAAACACCATATATTTT. Translating gives CASTTGAEGGNTIYF.

This chain joins TRBV7-9 and TRBJ2-1, with D unresolved. V was trimmed by 5 bases and J by 4 bases, leaving 9 bases between them. This CDR3 has 13 residues. Germline CDR1 is SEHNR and CDR2 is FQNEAQ (reference sequence). In DNA form, the CDR3 reads TGTGCCAGCAGCCGTGAACGGTACAATGAGCAGTTCTTC. Amino acids: CASSRERYNEQFF.

V and J are TRBV30 and TRBJ2-7; D gene uncertain. V was trimmed by 3 bases and J by 1 base, leaving 7 bases between them. The CDR3 is 12 residues long. The germline V gene has CDR1 GTSNPN and CDR2 SVGIG (reference sequence). CDR3 DNA: TGTGCCTGGAGCCCTGAATCCTACGAGCAGTACTTC. It specifies CAWSPESYEQYF.

J is TRBJ1-1 and V is TRBV10-3; unclear D gene. Germline CDR1 reads ENHRY; CDR2 reads SYGVKD. The V end lost 6 bases, the J end lost 2 bases, and 13 bases lay between the germline ends. The CDR3 is 14 residues long. The CDR3 spells CAISPGGRNTEAFF. CDR3 sequence (DNA): TGTGCCATCAGCCCGGGAGGGCGAAACACTGAAGCTTTCTTT.